Below are 14 T cell receptor beta chains sequenced from a single sample in a study of cytomegalovirus exposure and HLA in healthy donors. The PCR employed 60 Vbeta primers together with 13 Jbeta primers. Generated by immunoSEQ multiplex PCR, the TCRdb table keeps only in-frame clones and is missing some. The sample table sets out about 150,000 clones. The source material was PBMCs. The receptor source for this set is a woman aged 45-65 years in good health and CMV-seronegative.

The gene calls are TRBV5-4 and TRBJ2-7, with D maybe TRBD1 (6 bases). V shed 1 base and J shed 2 bases, with 13 bases lying between them. From germline, CDR1 is SGHNT and CDR2 YYREEE (reference sequence). This CDR3 comprises 15 residues. CDR3 in DNA: TGTGCCAGCAGCTTGAGGGCAGGGGAGACCTACGAGCAGTACTTC. Translation: CASSLRAGETYEQYF. Combining the CDR3 with reference TRBV5-4 and TRBJ2-7 gives the whole variable domain ETGVTQSPTHLIKTRGQQVTLRCSSQSGHNTVSWYQQALGQGPQFIFQYYREEENGRGNFPPRFSGLQFPNYSSELNVNALELDDSALYLCASSLRAGETYEQYFGPGTRLTVT.

The J gene is TRBJ2-7, the V gene TRBV19; 8 bases match TRBD1. The V gene's germline CDR1 is LNHDA and CDR2 SQIVND (reference sequence). The V gene end was trimmed by 6 bases and the J gene end by 3 bases; junction bases not matched to a gene: 7. CDR3 length equals 14 residues. This chain's CDR3 is CASRPGQGSYEQYF. CDR3 nucleotides: TGTGCCAGTAGGCCAGGACAGGGAAGCTACGAGCAGTACTTC.

The chain is built from TRBV19 and TRBJ1-2, with TRBD1 matching over 7 bases. Germline CDR1 LNHDA, CDR2 SQIVND (reference sequence). This CDR3 has 12 residues. V trimming: 8 bases; J trimming: 7 bases; junction bases outside the gene matches: 7. Written as DNA, the CDR3 is TGTGCCAGTCGGACAGGCGGAGGTGGCTACACCTTC. Its translation: CASRTGGGGYTF.

Here the CDR3 reads CASRGTGSQETQYF. CDR3 nucleotides: TGTGCCAGCAGGGGGACAGGGTCCCAAGAGACCCAGTACTTC. The V and J genes are TRBV28 and TRBJ2-5; TRBD1 agrees at 9 bases. Germline CDR1 is MDHEN and CDR2 is SYDVKM. The CDR3 runs to 14 residues. V gave up 6 bases and J gave up 1 base; unmatched junction bases: 3. Full variable domain (missing parts from reference TRBV28 and TRBJ2-5): DVKVTQSSRYLVKRTGEKVFLECVQDMDHENMFWYRQDPGLGLRLIYFSYDVKMKEKGDIPEGYSVSREKKERFSLILESASTNQTSMYLCASRGTGSQETQYFGPGTRLLVL.

The gene calls are TRBV6-1 and TRBJ1-2; D remains unclear. Trimming removed 4 bases from V and 8 bases from J, with 14 bases in between. This CDR3 contains 13 residues. Germline V CDR1 and CDR2: MNHNS, SASEGT. The CDR3, as DNA: TGTGCCAGCAGTGTCGAGGTAATACGCGGCTACACCTTC. Its protein is CASSVEVIRGYTF.

DNA of the CDR3: TGTGCCAGCAGATACCAGCGGGGGGGCCAGTACGAGCAGTACTTC. It encodes CASRYQRGGQYEQYF. The chain combines TRBV6-5 with TRBJ2-7; 10 bases map to TRBD2. Germline V gives CDR1 MNHEY, CDR2 SVGAGI. The V gene end was trimmed by 6 bases and the J gene end by 4 bases; junction bases not matched to a gene: 9. This CDR3 contains 15 residues.

V and J are TRBV7-2 and TRBJ2-1; tentative D call: TRBD1 (6 bases). CDR3 length: 12 amino acids. Trimming stripped 5 bases from V and 7 bases from J, with 9 bases between. Per germline, CDR1 SGHTA and CDR2 FQGNSA. The CDR3 sequence: CASSPQGNEQFF. For the CDR3, the DNA is TGTGCCAGCAGCCCACAGGGTAATGAGCAGTTCTTC.

This rearrangement joins TRBV5-1 to TRBJ2-5, with 14 bases lining up with TRBD2. The V and J ends lost 4 bases and 2 bases, in that order; junction bases with no gene match: 7. Germline values: CDR1 SGHRS, CDR2 YFSETQ. This CDR3 comprises 17 residues. CDR3 protein: CASSPGTSGSYQETQYF. As DNA, the CDR3 is TGCGCCAGCAGCCCAGGGACTAGCGGGAGTTATCAAGAGACCCAGTACTTC. Based on the CDR3 plus reference TRBV5-1 and TRBJ2-5, the full variable domain is KAGVTQTPRYLIKTRGQQVTLSCSPISGHRSVSWYQQTPGQGLQFLFEYFSETQRNKGNFPGRFSGRQFSNSRSEMNVSTLELGDSALYLCASSPGTSGSYQETQYFGPGTRLLVL.

The rearrangement joins TRBV7-8 to TRBJ2-1, with no clear D. The ends were cut back, 5 bases at V and 7 bases at J, with 21 bases in the middle. Germline assignment: CDR1 SGHVS and CDR2 FQNEAQ. There are 16 residues in the CDR3. CDR3: CASSPAPRERWNEQFF. The CDR3 DNA reads TGTGCCAGCAGCCCGGCCCCCCGAGAGAGGTGGAATGAGCAGTTCTTC.

The chain combines TRBV6-1 with TRBJ1-4; TRBD1 matches at 7 bases. Germline V gene data show CDR1 as MNHNS and CDR2 as SASEGT. Losses at the gene ends were 6 bases for V and 0 bases for J; bases not matched to a gene: 4. The CDR3 runs to 15 residues. The DNA of the CDR3 is TGTGCCAGCAGCAGACAGGGTGCAACTAATGAAAAACTGTTTTTT. Protein product: CASSRQGATNEKLFF.

The V gene is TRBV6-6, the J gene TRBJ1-1, with 9 bases identical to TRBD1. CDR1 and CDR2 (germline): MNHNY, SVGAGI (reference sequence). The CDR3 extends over 14 amino acids. The V gene end was trimmed by 5 bases and the J gene end by 1 base; junction bases not matched to a gene: 2. Here the CDR3 reads CASSRTGANTEAFF. The DNA for the CDR3 is TGTGCCAGCAGTCGGACAGGGGCGAACACTGAAGCTTTCTTT.

The genes are TRBV4-2 and TRBJ2-3, with TRBD2 matching over 9 bases. The J segment lost 1 base and the V segment lost 0 bases, leaving 2 bases of the junction unmatched. This CDR3 spans 16 amino acids. CDR1 is LGHNA, CDR2 YNFKEQ, per germline. The CDR3 loop reads CASSQERGGGTDTQYF. DNA of the CDR3: TGTGCCAGCAGCCAAGAGCGGGGGGGAGGCACAGATACGCAGTATTTT.

This chain uses TRBV19 with TRBJ1-4; D perhaps matches TRBD1 (6 bases). The CDR3 spans 15 residues. CDR1 is LNHDA, CDR2 SQIVND, per germline (reference sequence). Trimming took off 6 bases at V and 0 bases at J, with 11 bases between the two ends. CDR3 bases: TGTGCCAGTAGGGGCAGGGGCTCAACTAATGAAAAACTGTTTTTT. It yields the protein CASRGRGSTNEKLFF. The whole variable domain, remainder taken from reference TRBV19 and TRBJ1-4, is DGGITQSPKYLFRKEGQNVTLSCEQNLNHDAMYWYRQDPGQGLRLIYYSQIVNDFQKGDIAEGYSVSREKKESFPLTVTSAQKNPTAFYLCASRGRGSTNEKLFFGSGTQLSVL.

The rearrangement uses TRBV7-9 and TRBJ2-7; possible D gene TRBD1, 8 bases. In germline, CDR1 is SEHNR, CDR2 FQNEAQ (reference sequence). This CDR3 region has 19 residues. Deletions cut 4 bases from V and 6 bases from J, with 31 bases between. DNA for the CDR3: TGTGCCAGCAGCTCCAGGACAGGGCAACCGGGACTACCCCGAGTCGAGCAGTACTTC. Encoded protein: CASSSRTGQPGLPRVEQYF.